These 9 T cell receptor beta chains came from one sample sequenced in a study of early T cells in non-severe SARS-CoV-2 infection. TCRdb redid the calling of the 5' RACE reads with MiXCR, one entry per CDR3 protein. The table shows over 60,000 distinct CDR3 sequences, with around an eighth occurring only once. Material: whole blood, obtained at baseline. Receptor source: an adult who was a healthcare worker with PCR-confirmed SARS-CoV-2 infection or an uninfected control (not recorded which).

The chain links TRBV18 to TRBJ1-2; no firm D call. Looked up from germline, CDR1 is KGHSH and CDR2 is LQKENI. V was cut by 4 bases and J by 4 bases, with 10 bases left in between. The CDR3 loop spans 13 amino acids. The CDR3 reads CASSREGVYGYTF. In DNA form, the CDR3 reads TGTGCCAGCTCACGGGAAGGAGTCTATGGCTACACCTTC.

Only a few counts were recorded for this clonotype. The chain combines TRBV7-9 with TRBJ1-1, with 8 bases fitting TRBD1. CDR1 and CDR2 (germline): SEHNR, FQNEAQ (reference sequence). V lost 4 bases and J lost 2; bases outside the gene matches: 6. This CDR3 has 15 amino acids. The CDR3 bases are TGTGCCAGCAGCTCCAGGACAGGGCTAAACACTGAAGCTTTCTTT. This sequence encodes CASSSRTGLNTEAFF. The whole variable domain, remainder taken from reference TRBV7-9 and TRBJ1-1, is DTGVSQNPRHKITKRGQNVTFRCDPISEHNRLYWYRQTLGQGPEFLTYFQNEAQLEKSRLLSDRFSAERPKGSFSTLEIQRTEQGDSAMYLCASSSRTGLNTEAFFGQGTRLTVV.

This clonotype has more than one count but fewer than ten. CDR3 sequence: CASSSPGRGNEQFF. CDR3 DNA sequence: TGTGCCAGCAGCTCACCAGGCCGGGGCAATGAGCAGTTCTTC. This chain joins TRBV7-6 and TRBJ2-1, with D possibly being TRBD2 (5 bases). In germline, CDR1 is SGHVS, CDR2 FNYEAQ. The CDR3 is 14 residues long. V lost 4 bases and J 6 bases, leaving 13 bases between the germline ends. The whole variable domain, filled in from reference TRBV7-6 and TRBJ2-1, reads GAGVSQSPRYKVTKRGQDVALRCDPISGHVSLYWYRQALGQGPEFLTYFNYEAQQDKSGLPNDRFSAERPEGSISTLTIQRTEQRDSAMYRCASSSPGRGNEQFFGPGTRLTVL.

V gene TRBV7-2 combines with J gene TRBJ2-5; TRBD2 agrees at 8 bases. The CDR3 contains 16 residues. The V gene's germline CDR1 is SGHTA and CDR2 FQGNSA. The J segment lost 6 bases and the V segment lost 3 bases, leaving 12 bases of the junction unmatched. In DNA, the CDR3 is TGTGCCAGCAGCTTGGCCGGCTCGGGGGGGCGGAAGACCCAGTACTTC. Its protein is CASSLAGSGGRKTQYF.

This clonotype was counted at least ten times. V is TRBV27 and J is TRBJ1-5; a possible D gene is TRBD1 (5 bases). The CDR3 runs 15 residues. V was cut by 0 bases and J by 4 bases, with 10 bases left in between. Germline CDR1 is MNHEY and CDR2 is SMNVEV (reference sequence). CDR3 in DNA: TGTGCCAGCAGTTTATCAAGGGGTTGGAATCAGCCCCAGCATTTT. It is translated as CASSLSRGWNQPQHF.

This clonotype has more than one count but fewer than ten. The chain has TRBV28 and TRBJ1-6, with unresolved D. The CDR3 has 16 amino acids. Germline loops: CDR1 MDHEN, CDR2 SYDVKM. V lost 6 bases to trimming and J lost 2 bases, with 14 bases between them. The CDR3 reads CASSPLGSTYNSPLHF. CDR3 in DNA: TGTGCCAGCAGCCCCTTGGGTTCTACCTATAATTCACCCCTCCACTTT.

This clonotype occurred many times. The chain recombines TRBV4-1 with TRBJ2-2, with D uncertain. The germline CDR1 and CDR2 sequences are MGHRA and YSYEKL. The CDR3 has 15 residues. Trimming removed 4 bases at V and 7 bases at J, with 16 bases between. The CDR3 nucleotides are TGCGCCAGCAGCCCCATATCCGTCCAAGGCGGGGAGCTGTTTTTT. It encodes CASSPISVQGGELFF.

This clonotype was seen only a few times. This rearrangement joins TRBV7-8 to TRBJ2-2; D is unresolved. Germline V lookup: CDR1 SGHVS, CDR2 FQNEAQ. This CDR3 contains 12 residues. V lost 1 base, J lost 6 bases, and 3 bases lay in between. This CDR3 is CASSLDAGELFF. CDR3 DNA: TGTGCCAGCAGCTTAGACGCCGGGGAGCTGTTTTTT.

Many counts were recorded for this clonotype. This CDR3 reads CASSRRRQEETQYF. In DNA form, the CDR3 reads TGTGCCAGCAGCCGGAGGAGACAGGAAGAGACCCAGTACTTC. This chain connects TRBV11-2 to TRBJ2-5, with D tentatively TRBD1 (6 bases). The CDR3 loop spans 14 amino acids. V lost 5 bases and J lost 3, with 13 bases in between. Germline CDR1 SGHAT, CDR2 FQNNGV.